This TCR beta chain was recorded in a study of T cells in Graves' hyperthyroidism and ophthalmopathy. Amplification targeted TCR beta CDR3 regions from RNA transcripts. During a first-round RT-PCR of the TCR CDR3, the HTBI primer set was used. A single record per CDR3 protein comes from TCRdb applying MiXCR to the multiplex PCR reads. This table holds about 520,000 distinct CDR3 sequences, around 22% found once. J lost 1 base, V lost 5 bases, and 6 bases had no gene match. Germline CDR1 reads MNHEY; CDR2 reads SMNVEV (reference sequence). The length of the CDR3 is 16 residues. J is TRBJ1-3 and V is TRBV27; 9 nucleotides match TRBD1. This TCR was sampled from a woman aged 30 to 39 with Graves' ophthalmopathy. The sample was blood. CDR3 sequence: CASSTHRGRSGNTIYF. The CDR3 nucleotides are TGTGCCAGCAGTACACACAGGGGGCGGTCTGGAAACACCATATATTTT.